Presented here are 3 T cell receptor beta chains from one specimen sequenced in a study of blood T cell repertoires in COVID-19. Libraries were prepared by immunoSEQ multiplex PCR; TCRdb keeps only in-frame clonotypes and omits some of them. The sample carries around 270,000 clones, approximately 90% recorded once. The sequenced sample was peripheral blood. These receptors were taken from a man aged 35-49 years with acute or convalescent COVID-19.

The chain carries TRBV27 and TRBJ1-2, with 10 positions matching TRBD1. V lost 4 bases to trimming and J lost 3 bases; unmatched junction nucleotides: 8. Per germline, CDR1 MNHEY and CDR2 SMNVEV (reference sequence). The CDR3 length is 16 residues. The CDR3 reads CASSYGQGEVYYGYTF. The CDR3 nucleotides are TGTGCCAGCAGTTACGGACAGGGGGAGGTTTACTATGGCTACACCTTC.

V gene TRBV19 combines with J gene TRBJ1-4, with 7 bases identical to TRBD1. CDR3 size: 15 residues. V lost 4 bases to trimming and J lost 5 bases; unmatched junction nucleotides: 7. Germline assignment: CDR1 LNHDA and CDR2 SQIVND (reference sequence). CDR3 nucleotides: TGTGCCAGTAGTAGCCGGGGACAGCCCAATGAAAAACTGTTTTTT. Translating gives CASSSRGQPNEKLFF.

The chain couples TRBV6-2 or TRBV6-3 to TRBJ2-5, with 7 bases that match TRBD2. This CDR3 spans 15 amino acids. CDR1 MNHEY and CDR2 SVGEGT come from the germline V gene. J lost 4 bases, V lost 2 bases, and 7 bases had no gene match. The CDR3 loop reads CASSYGGEGGETQYF. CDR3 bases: TGTGCCAGCAGTTACGGGGGGGAGGGAGGAGAGACCCAGTACTTC.